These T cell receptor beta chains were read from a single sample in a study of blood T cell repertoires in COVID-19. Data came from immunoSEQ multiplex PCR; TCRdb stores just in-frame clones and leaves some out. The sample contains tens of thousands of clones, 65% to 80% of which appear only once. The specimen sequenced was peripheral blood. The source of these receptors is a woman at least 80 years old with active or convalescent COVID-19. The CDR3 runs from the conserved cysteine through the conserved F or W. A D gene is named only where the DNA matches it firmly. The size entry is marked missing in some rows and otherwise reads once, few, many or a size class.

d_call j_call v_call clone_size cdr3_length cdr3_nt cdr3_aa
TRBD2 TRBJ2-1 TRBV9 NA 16 TGTGCCAGCAGCCCGCCCGGGACTAGCGGATACAATGAGCAGTTCTTC CASSPPGTSGYNEQFF
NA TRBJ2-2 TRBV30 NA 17 TGTGCCGGCTCCGGCCCCACAGGGACAAGGAACACCGGGGAGCTGTTTTTT CAGSGPTGTRNTGELFF
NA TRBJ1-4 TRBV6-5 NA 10 TGTGCCAGCAGCTCTACTAGGCTGTTTTTT CASSSTRLFF
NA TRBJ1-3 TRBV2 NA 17 TGTGCCAGCAGTGAACGAGCGGGGCCCCTCTCTGGAAACACCATATATTTT CASSERAGPLSGNTIYF
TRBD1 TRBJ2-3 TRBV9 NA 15 TGTGCCAGCAGCGTAGGTGGGACAGGGATAGATACGCAGTATTTT CASSVGGTGIDTQYF
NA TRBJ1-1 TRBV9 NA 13 TGTGCCAGCAGCAGGAAGGGAGGGACTGAAGCTTTCTTT CASSRKGGTEAFF
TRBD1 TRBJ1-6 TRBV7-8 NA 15 TGTGCCAGCAGCTTAGGAGGGGGCAGTAATTCACCCCTCCACTTT CASSLGGGSNSPLHF
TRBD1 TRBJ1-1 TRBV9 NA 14 TGTGCCAGCAGCCCCTGGACAGGGTCGGCTGAAGCTTTCTTT CASSPWTGSAEAFF
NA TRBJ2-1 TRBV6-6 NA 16 TGTGCCAGCAGTTACTCGGGGCGTGGGGGGGCCAAAGAGCAGTTCTTC CASSYSGRGGAKEQFF
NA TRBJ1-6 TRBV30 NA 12 TGTGCCTGGAGCCAGGGGAACTCACCCCTCCACTTT CAWSQGNSPLHF
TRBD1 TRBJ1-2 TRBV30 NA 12 TGTGCCTCGGGACAGGGGGCTGGGGGCTACACCTTC CASGQGAGGYTF
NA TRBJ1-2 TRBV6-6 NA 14 TGTGCCAGCAGTTATGAGGGCTCCAACTATGGCTACACCTTC CASSYEGSNYGYTF
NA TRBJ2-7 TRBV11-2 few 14 TGTGCCAGCAGCAGCCGCAGGATCTCCTACGAGCAGTACTTC CASSSRRISYEQYF
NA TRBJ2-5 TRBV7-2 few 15 TGTGCCAGCAACCCGAGCGGACGTACCCAAGAGACCCAGTACTTC CASNPSGRTQETQYF
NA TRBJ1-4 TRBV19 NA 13 TGTGCCAGTAGTACAGGGGTAAATGAAAAACTGTTTTTT CASSTGVNEKLFF
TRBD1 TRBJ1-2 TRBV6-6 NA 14 TGTGCCAGCAGAACCACAGGGGGAGGCTATGGCTACACCTTC CASRTTGGGYGYTF
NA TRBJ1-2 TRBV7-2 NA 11 TGTGCCAGCAGCCCCAGCTATGGCTACACCTTC CASSPSYGYTF
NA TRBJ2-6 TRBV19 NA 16 TGTGCCAGTACAGAACAGAGCTCCTCTGGGGCCAACGTCCTGACTTTC CASTEQSSSGANVLTF
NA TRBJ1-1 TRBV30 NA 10 TGTGCCTCCTCGGGGACTGAAGCTTTCTTT CASSGTEAFF
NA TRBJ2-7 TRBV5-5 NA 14 TGTGCCAGCAGCTTGGCAGCGGGTATCTACGAGCAGTACTTC CASSLAAGIYEQYF
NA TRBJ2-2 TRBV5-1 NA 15 TGCGCCAGCAGCGTGCGGGACAGCCTCACCGGGGAGCTGTTTTTT CASSVRDSLTGELFF
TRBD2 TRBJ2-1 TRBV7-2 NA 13 TGTGCCAGCAGCCTAGGACTAGCCGACTCAGAGTTCTTC CASSLGLADSEFF
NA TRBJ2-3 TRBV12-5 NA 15 TGTGCTAGTGGTTTGAGAGCCGAGGGTTCAGATACGCAGTATTTT CASGLRAEGSDTQYF
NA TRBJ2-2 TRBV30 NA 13 TGTGCCTGGAGTGTACCGGAGGCCGGGGAGCTGTTTTTT CAWSVPEAGELFF
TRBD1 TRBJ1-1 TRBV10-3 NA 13 TGTGCCATCAGTCAGGGGGTGAACACTGAAGCTTTCTTT CAISQGVNTEAFF
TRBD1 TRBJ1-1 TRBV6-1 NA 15 TGTGCCAGCAGAACCGGGACAGGGGTGTCGCCTGAAGCTTTCTTT CASRTGTGVSPEAFF
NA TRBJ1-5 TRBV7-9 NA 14 TGTGCCAGCAGCTTAGGACAGATAAATCAGCCCCAGCATTTT CASSLGQINQPQHF
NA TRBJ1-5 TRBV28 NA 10 TGTGCCAGCGGTGGGGGGGCCCAGCATTTT CASGGGAQHF
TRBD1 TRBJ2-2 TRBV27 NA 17 TGTGCCAGCAGTTTCGGTAGACAGGGGGATAGCACCGGGGAGCTGTTTTTT CASSFGRQGDSTGELFF
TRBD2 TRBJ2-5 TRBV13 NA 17 TGTGCCAGCAGCTTCGGCGGTAGCGGGGGGGCCTGGGAGACCCAGTACTTC CASSFGGSGGAWETQYF
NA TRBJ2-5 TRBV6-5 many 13 TGTGCCAGCAGTTGGGGGGGCGAAGAGACCCAGTACTTC CASSWGGEETQYF
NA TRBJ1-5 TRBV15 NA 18 TGTGCCACCAGCAGAGGTTTAGGGGGGGTTGAAGGGAGTCAGCCCCAGCATTTT CATSRGLGGVEGSQPQHF
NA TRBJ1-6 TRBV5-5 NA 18 TGTGCCAGCAGCCCCTGGAGGGGCGAGGAGAACTATAATTCACCCCTCCACTTT CASSPWRGEENYNSPLHF
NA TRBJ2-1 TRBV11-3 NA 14 TGTGCCAGCAGCTCGCAGGGAATCTACAATGAGCAGTTCTTC CASSSQGIYNEQFF
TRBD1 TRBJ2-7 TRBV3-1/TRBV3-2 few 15 TGTGCCAGCAGCCAAGAGGGCCGGGACAGGAGACGGCAGTACTTC CASSQEGRDRRRQYF
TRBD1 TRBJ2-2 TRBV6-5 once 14 TGTGCCAGCACTGCACAGGGGATCGCCGGGGAGCTGTTTTTT CASTAQGIAGELFF
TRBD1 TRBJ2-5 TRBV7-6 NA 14 TGTGCCAGCAGCACCACAGGGGGCGCGGAGACCCAGTACTTC CASSTTGGAETQYF
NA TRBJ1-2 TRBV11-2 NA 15 TGTGCCAGCAGCCCCGGGGGTTTCAGTAACTATGGCTACACCTTC CASSPGGFSNYGYTF
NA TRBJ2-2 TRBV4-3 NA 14 TGCGCCAGCAGCCAAAATCGGGGAACCGGGGAGCTGTTTTTT CASSQNRGTGELFF
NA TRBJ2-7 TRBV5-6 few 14 TGTGCCAGCAGCCTCGGGGGGCCCTCCTACGAGCAGTACTTC CASSLGGPSYEQYF
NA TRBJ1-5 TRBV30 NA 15 TGTGCCTGGAGTGAAACAGGCTATAGCAATCAGCCCCAGCATTTT CAWSETGYSNQPQHF
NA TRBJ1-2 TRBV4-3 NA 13 TGCGCCAGCAGCTCACAGGGTCTGTATGGCTACACCTTC CASSSQGLYGYTF
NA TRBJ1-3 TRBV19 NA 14 TGTGCCAGTAGTATAGGGAGCTCTGGAAACACCATATATTTT CASSIGSSGNTIYF
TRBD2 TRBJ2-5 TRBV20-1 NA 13 TGCAGTGCTAGTAGCGGGGCGGGGGAGACCCAGTACTTC CSASSGAGETQYF
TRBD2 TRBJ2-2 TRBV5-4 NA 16 TGTGCCAGCAGCTTGGGACTAGCCCTGAACACCGGGGAGCTGTTTTTT CASSLGLALNTGELFF
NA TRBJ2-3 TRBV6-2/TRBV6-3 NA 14 TGTGCCAGCAGTAATGGACACTTCTCAGATACGCAGTATTTT CASSNGHFSDTQYF
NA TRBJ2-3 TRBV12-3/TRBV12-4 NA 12 TGTGCCAGCAGTTTAAGCTTAGATACGCAGTATTTT CASSLSLDTQYF
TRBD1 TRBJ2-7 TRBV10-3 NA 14 TGTGCCATCAGTGAGTCGGGACAGAACTACGAGCAGTACTTC CAISESGQNYEQYF
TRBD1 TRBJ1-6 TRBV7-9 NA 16 TGTGCCAGCAGCTCCGGCTGGGGGACAGGGTATTCACCCCTCCACTTT CASSSGWGTGYSPLHF
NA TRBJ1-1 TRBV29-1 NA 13 TGCAGCGTTTGGGGGGGGATGAACACTGAAGCTTTCTTT CSVWGGMNTEAFF
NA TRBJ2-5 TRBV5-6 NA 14 TGTGCCAGCAGCTTATCTGGGCTGGAAGAGACCCAGTACTTC CASSLSGLEETQYF